This T cell receptor (beta chain) was captured by sequencing in a study of T cells after somatic rescue of genetic block. CDR1 and CDR2 from the germline V gene are SGHTS and YDEGEE. The CDR3 consists of 16 residues. Deletions cut 4 bases from V and 5 bases from J, with 21 bases between. This clone was seen just once. Only in-frame clones appear in the TCRdb table, and some are missing; sequencing was by immunoSEQ multiplex PCR. The data show 100,000 to 120,000 clones, with 75% to 95% seen just once and 1.4% to 1.5% held by the top ten. V and J are TRBV5-8 and TRBJ1-2, with D possibly being TRBD1 (5 bases). This sequence originates from a woman aged 18-29 years. Sequencing was done on a sample of peripheral blood mononuclear cells (PBMCs). In DNA, the CDR3 is TGTGCCAGCAGCCTCCTGGAAGGGGCAGAACTGTATGGCTACACCTTC. It codes for CASSLLEGAELYGYTF.